The T cell receptor beta chain described here comes from a study of early T cells in non-severe SARS-CoV-2 infection. Overall study context: Sequencing was performed on bulk RNA from unsorted whole blood, leaving chains unpaired.

V shed 3 bases, J shed 8 bases, and the junction held 13 bases outside the gene matches. This CDR3 spans 15 amino acids. The germline gives CDR1 DFQATT, CDR2 SNEGSKA (reference sequence). Unique molecular identifiers tagged individual cDNA molecules. TCRdb fed the 5' RACE reads into MiXCR, producing one record per CDR3 protein. The sample has around 57,000 distinct CDR3 sequences, over 4.5% seen once; the top ten hold about 3%. The chain uses TRBV20-1 and TRBJ1-2, with TRBD1 matching over 9 bases. Sequences were derived from whole blood, sampled at baseline. The sequence was obtained from an adult who was a healthcare worker with PCR-confirmed SARS-CoV-2 infection or an uninfected control (not recorded which). The DNA for the CDR3 is TGCAGTGCTAGTGGGACGCAACAGGGGGCGTTAGGCTACACCTTC. Translation: CSASGTQQGALGYTF.